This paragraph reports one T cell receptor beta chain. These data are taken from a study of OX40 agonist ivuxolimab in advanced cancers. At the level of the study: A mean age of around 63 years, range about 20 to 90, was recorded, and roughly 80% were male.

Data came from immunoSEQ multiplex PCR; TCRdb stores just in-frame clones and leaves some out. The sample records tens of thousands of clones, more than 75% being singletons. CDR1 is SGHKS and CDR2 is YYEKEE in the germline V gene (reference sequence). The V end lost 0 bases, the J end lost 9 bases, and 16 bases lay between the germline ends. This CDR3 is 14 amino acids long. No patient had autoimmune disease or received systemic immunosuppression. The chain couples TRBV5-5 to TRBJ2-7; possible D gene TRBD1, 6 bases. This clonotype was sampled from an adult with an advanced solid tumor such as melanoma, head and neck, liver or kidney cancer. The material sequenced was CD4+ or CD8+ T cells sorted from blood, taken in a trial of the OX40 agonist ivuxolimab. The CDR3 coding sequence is TGTGCCAGCAGCTTGGTTTGGGAAGGGGGATCGCAGTACTTC. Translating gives CASSLVWEGGSQYF.